This entry is about one T cell receptor beta chain. Sequenced by immunoSEQ multiplex PCR; TCRdb stores in-frame clones only, minus some. This table holds around 80,000 clones, about 87% found once. This record belongs to a study of OX40 agonist ivuxolimab in advanced cancers. Trimming removed 2 bases from V and 0 bases from J, with 5 bases in between. CDR1 and CDR2 from the germline V gene are SNHLY and FYNNEI. The CDR3 runs to 15 residues. The source was CD4+ or CD8+ T cells sorted from blood, collected in a trial of the OX40 agonist ivuxolimab. The origin of this receptor is an adult with an advanced solid tumor such as melanoma, head and neck, liver or kidney cancer. V and J are TRBV2 and TRBJ2-6; D is undetermined. DNA for the CDR3: TGTGCCAGCAGTGAACGTGACTCTGGGGCCAACGTCCTGACTTTC. Encoded protein: CASSERDSGANVLTF.